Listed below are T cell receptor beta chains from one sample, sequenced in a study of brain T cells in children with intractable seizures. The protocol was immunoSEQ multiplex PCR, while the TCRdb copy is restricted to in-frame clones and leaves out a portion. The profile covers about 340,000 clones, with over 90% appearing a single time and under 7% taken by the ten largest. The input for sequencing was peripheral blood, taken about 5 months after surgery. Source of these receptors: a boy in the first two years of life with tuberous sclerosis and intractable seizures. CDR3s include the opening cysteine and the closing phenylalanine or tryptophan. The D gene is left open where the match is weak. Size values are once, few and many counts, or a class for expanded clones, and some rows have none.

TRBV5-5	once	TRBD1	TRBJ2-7	TGTGCCAGCAGCATTGGACAGGGGGTTGAGCTCTACGAGCAGTACTTC	CASSIGQGVELYEQYF
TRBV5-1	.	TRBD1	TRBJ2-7	TGCGCCAGCAGCATAGATACACGGACAGGTCAAAACTTC	CASSIDTRTGQNF
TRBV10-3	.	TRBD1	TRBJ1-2	TGTGCCATTCAGGACAGGGGCGGTAACTATGGCTACACCTTC	CAIQDRGGNYGYTF
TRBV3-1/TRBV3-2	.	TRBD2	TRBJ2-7	TGTGCCAGCAGCACTAGCGGCCCATACGAGCAGTACTTC	CASSTSGPYEQYF
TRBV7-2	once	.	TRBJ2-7	TGTGCCAGCAGCTCCGTACAGGACTTTACCTACGAGCAGTACTTC	CASSSVQDFTYEQYF
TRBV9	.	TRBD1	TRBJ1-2	TGTGCCAGCAGCTTCGGACAGGGCAGCTATGGCTACACCTTC	CASSFGQGSYGYTF
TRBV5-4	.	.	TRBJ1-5	TGTGCCAGCAGCTTGGGGGGAATGGGCAATCAGCCCCAGCATTTT	CASSLGGMGNQPQHF
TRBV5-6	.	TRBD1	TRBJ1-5	TGTGCCAGCAGCCGACAGGGCAGGGGTCAGCCCCAGCATTTT	CASSRQGRGQPQHF
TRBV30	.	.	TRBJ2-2	TGTGCCTGGAGGGGGGGACTGACCACAAACACCGGGGAGCTGTTTTTT	CAWRGGLTTNTGELFF
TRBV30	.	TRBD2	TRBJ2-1	TGTGCCTGGGATCTAGCGGGAGTCCACCCGGAGTTCTTC	CAWDLAGVHPEFF
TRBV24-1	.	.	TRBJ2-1	TGTGCCACCAGTGATTTGTCGAGTGGGCTTGAGCAGTTCTTC	CATSDLSSGLEQFF
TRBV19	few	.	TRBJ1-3	TGTGCCAGTAGTATTCCCTACTCTGGAAACACCATATATTTT	CASSIPYSGNTIYF
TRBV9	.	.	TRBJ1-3	TGTGCCAGCAGCGTAGGTTTATATGGGACGGGGCAGGGCACCATATATTTT	CASSVGLYGTGQGTIYF
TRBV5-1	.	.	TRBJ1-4	TGCGCCAGCAGCTTGTCAGGGGATGAAAACCTGTTTTTT	CASSLSGDENLFF
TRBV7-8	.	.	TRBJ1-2	TGTGCCAGCAGCTTAGTCGAAGGGACTAACTATGGCTACACCTTC	CASSLVEGTNYGYTF
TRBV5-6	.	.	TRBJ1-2	TGTGCCAGCAGCCAGGCCGGCTACTATGGCTACACCTTC	CASSQAGYYGYTF
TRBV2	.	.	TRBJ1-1	TGTGCCAGCAGTGATACAGGGAACACTGAAGCTTTCTTT	CASSDTGNTEAFF
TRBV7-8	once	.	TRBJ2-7	TGTGCCAGCAGCTCCAGCCGTGTCCCTTTACCCTACGAGCAGTACTTC	CASSSSRVPLPYEQYF
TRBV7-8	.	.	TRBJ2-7	TGTGCCAGCAGCTTATTCCCAGATTCCTACGAGCAGTACTTC	CASSLFPDSYEQYF
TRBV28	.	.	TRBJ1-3	TGTGCCAGCAGTTTTCGCGTCGCAAACACCATATATTTT	CASSFRVANTIYF
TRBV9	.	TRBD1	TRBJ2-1	TGTGCCAGCAAATCGGGGAGACAGGGGAATGATGAGCAGTTCTTC	CASKSGRQGNDEQFF
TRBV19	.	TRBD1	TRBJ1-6	TGTGCCAGTCACGACAGGGTGGATTCACCCCTCCACTTT	CASHDRVDSPLHF
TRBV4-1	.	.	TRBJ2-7	TGCGCCACCGGACTGTATTCCTACGAGCAGTACTTC	CATGLYSYEQYF
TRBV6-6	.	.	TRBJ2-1	TGTGCCAGCAGCTTCCCCGGCGAGAGCAATGAGCAGTTCTTC	CASSFPGESNEQFF
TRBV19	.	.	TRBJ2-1	TGTGCCAGTAGTATAGTCTTCGACCCCACGAGGTTCCACAATGAGCAGTTCTTC	CASSIVFDPTRFHNEQFF
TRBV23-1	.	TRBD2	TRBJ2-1	TGCGCCAGCAGGTTCAAAGGACTAGGTCTGTTCTTC	CASRFKGLGLFF
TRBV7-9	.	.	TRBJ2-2	TGTGCCAGCAGCTTTCATGGCGGGACGACCGGGGAGCTGTTTTTT	CASSFHGGTTGELFF
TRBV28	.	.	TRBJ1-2	TGTGCCAGCAGTTCCGGCTGGGGGGGGGTCGTATTCTATGGCTACACCTTC	CASSSGWGGVVFYGYTF
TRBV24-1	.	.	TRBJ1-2	TGTGCCACCAGTGATTCCAGGAGAGCTAACTATGGCTACACCTTC	CATSDSRRANYGYTF
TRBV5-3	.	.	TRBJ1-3	TGTGCCAGAAGCTTTTGGGGCAGATCCTCTGGAAACACCATATATTTT	CARSFWGRSSGNTIYF
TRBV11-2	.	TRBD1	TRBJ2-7	TGTGCCAGCAGCTTCCTGACAGGGGGCGATCCCTACGAGCAGTACTTC	CASSFLTGGDPYEQYF
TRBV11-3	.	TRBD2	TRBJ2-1	TGTGCCAGCAGCCCCGGGAAGCGGGAGGGCCCCTACAATGAGCAGTTCTTC	CASSPGKREGPYNEQFF